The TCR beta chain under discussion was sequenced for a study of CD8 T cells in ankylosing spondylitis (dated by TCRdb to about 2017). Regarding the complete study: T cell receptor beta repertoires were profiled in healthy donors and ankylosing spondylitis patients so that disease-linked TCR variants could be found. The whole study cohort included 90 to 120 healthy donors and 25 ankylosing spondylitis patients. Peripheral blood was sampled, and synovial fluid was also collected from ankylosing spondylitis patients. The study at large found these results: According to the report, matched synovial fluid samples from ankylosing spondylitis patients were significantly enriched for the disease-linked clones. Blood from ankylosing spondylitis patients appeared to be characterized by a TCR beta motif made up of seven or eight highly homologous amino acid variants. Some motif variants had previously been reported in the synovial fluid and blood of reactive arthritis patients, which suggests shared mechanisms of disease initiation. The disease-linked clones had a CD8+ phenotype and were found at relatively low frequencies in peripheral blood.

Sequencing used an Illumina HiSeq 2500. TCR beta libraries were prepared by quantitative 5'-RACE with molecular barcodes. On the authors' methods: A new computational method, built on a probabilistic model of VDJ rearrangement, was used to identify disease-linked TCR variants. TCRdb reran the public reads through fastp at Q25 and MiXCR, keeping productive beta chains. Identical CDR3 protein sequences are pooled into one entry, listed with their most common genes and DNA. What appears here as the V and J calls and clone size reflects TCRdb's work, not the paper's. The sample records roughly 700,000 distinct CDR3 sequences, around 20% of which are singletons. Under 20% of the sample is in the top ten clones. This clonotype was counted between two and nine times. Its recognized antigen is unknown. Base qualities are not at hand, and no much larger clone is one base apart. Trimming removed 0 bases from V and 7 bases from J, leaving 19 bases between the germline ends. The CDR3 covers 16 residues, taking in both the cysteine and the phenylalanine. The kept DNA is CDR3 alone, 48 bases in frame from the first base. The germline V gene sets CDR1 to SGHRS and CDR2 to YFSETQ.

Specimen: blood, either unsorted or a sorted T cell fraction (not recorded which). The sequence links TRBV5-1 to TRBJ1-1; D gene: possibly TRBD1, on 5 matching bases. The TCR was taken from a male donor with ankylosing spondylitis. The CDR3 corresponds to CASSLGLGAGYGEAFF. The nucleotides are TGCGCCAGCAGCTTGGGTCTGGGAGCAGGGTATGGTGAAGCTTTCTTT.